These 15 T cell receptor beta chains were all obtained from the same sample, sequenced in a study of T-cell memory formation after mild COVID-19. In TCRdb, the 5' RACE reads were re-called with MiXCR into one record per CDR3 protein. The sample has about 240,000 distinct CDR3 sequences, over 8.5% seen once. The specimen was PBMCs or a T cell subset sorted from them (not recorded which). The receptors originated from a man aged 18 to 30 who had mild COVID-19 (a few samples of this study predate the infection). Cell type and time point are not known.

The CDR3 region has the DNA TGTGCCAGCAGCTTTACCTCTAGCACAGATACGCAGTATTTT. Protein product: CASSFTSSTDTQYF. The chain uses TRBV12-3 or TRBV12-4 and TRBJ2-3, with D hard to call. V was trimmed by 6 bases and J by 0 bases, leaving 10 bases between them. This CDR3 region has 14 residues.

This clonotype was picked up a small number of times. The V gene is TRBV27, the J gene TRBJ1-2; D not resolved. CDR1 and CDR2 from the germline V gene are MNHEY and SMNVEV (reference sequence). Trimming took off 3 bases at V and 4 bases at J, with 12 bases between the two ends. CDR3 size: 14 residues. CDR3 amino acids: CASSFGFGSYGYTF. CDR3 nucleotides: TGTGCCAGCAGTTTCGGGTTTGGCTCCTATGGCTACACCTTC.

There are a few counts of this clonotype. The chain combines TRBV28 with TRBJ2-3; 8 bases agree with TRBD1. V trimming: 8 bases; J trimming: 2 bases; junction bases outside the gene matches: 3. The germline CDR1 and CDR2 sequences are MDHEN and SYDVKM. The CDR3 is made up of 13 amino acids. The CDR3 DNA reads as TGTGCCAGCGGGGACAGGCTCACAGATACGCAGTATTTT. Translating gives CASGDRLTDTQYF. The variable domain in full, completed from reference TRBV28 and TRBJ2-3, reads DVKVTQSSRYLVKRTGEKVFLECVQDMDHENMFWYRQDPGLGLRLIYFSYDVKMKEKGDIPEGYSVSREKKERFSLILESASTNQTSMYLCASGDRLTDTQYFGPGTRLTVL.

This clonotype was observed a handful of times. The chain uses TRBV7-9 and TRBJ2-2; tentative D call: TRBD2 (5 bases). The germline CDR1 and CDR2 sequences are SEHNR and FQNEAQ (reference sequence). The CDR3 extends over 15 amino acids. Trimming removed 1 base at V and 8 bases at J, with 14 bases between. The CDR3 DNA follows: TGTGCCAGCAGCTTAGTCTGGCAGGAGGCGGGGGAGCTGTTTTTT. Amino acid sequence: CASSLVWQEAGELFF.

This clonotype was seen more than once but under ten times. This chain connects TRBV20-1 to TRBJ1-5, with D hard to call. V was pared by 1 base and J by 6 bases, with 13 bases between. The CDR3 extends over 14 amino acids. Germline assignment: CDR1 DFQATT and CDR2 SNEGSKA (reference sequence). The CDR3 here is CSARAVFPAQPQHF. The DNA for the CDR3 is TGCAGTGCTAGAGCAGTATTCCCGGCTCAGCCCCAGCATTTT.

V usage is TRBV12-3 or TRBV12-4 and J usage is TRBJ1-6; D ambiguous. The CDR3 spans 12 residues. V was cut by 2 bases and J by 9 bases, with 5 bases left in between. The CDR3 region is CASSLQGSPLHF. The CDR3 DNA sequence: TGTGCCAGCAGTTTACAAGGTTCACCCCTCCACTTT.

To note about this clonotype: The junction and the germline gene differ at one end; a read error may be behind it. The chain recombines TRBV3-1 with TRBJ2-3, with D perhaps TRBD1 or TRBD2 (6 bases each). Germline V gives CDR1 LGHDT, CDR2 YNNKEL (reference sequence). The CDR3 loop spans 14 amino acids. The CDR3 bases are TGTGCCGGCAGCCAACGGGGGCTAGCGAATACGCAGTATTTT. This translates into CAGSQRGLANTQYF.

This clonotype has only a few counts. V gene TRBV4-3 combines with J gene TRBJ2-2; the D gene is possibly TRBD1 (6 bases). This CDR3 has 15 amino acids. Per the germline V gene, CDR1 is LGHNA and CDR2 is YSLEER. V was shortened by 4 bases and J by 3 bases, with 12 bases between the two germline ends. The CDR3 loop is CASSLTGTYTGELFF. The CDR3 DNA reads TGCGCCAGCAGCCTTACCGGGACATACACCGGGGAGCTGTTTTTT.

The chain recombines TRBV20-1 with TRBJ2-4; D not certain. CDR1 is DFQATT and CDR2 is SNEGSKA in the germline V gene (reference sequence). The CDR3 extends over 13 amino acids. Trimming left V 3 bases short and J 8 bases short, with 14 bases between. CDR3: CSASPSPDDIQYF. In DNA, the CDR3 is TGCAGTGCTAGTCCTTCCCCGGACGACATTCAGTACTTC.

This clonotype has just a few counts. The chain is built from TRBV5-1 and TRBJ2-7; D possibly matches TRBD1 or TRBD2 (5 bases each). Trimming stripped 0 bases from V and 0 bases from J, with 10 bases between. The germline V gene encodes CDR1 SGHRS and CDR2 YFSETQ. This CDR3 comprises 15 residues. In DNA, the CDR3 is TGCGCCAGCAGCTTGGGGGACGGAAGCTCCTACGAGCAGTACGTC. Its protein is CASSLGDGSSYEQYV.

The J gene is TRBJ2-3, the V gene TRBV20-1, with D tentatively TRBD2 (5 bases). Trimming cost V 7 bases and J 0 bases, with 8 bases left between them. This CDR3 spans 12 amino acids. The germline gives CDR1 DFQATT, CDR2 SNEGSKA (reference sequence). This CDR3 is CSVRDSTDTQYF. CDR3 in DNA: TGCAGTGTGAGGGATAGCACAGATACGCAGTATTTT.

This sequence joins TRBV6-2 or TRBV6-3 and TRBJ1-1, with D unclear. Trimming took off 0 bases at V and 1 base at J, with 6 bases between the two ends. This CDR3 is built from 14 residues. CDR1 MNHEY and CDR2 SVGEGT come from the germline V gene. The DNA of the CDR3 is TGTGCCAGCAGTTACTCGAACCCGAACACTGAAGCTTTCTTT. It codes for CASSYSNPNTEAFF.

The gene calls are TRBV4-1 and TRBJ1-2; a possible D gene is TRBD1 (5 bases). CDR1 and CDR2 (germline): MGHRA, YSYEKL. V gave up 2 bases and J gave up 1 base, with 20 bases separating them. CDR3 length: 18 amino acids. CDR3 in amino acids: CASSQPGTYSYSNYGYTF. The DNA for the CDR3 is TGCGCCAGCAGCCAACCCGGGACCTATTCTTATAGTAACTATGGCTACACCTTC.

This clonotype has a handful of counts. This chain connects TRBV4-2 to TRBJ2-1, with TRBD2 matching over 9 bases. CDR1 and CDR2 from the germline V gene are LGHNA and YNFKEQ. J gave up 10 bases and V 4 bases, and 11 bases lay outside the gene matches. The CDR3 totals 15 residues. CDR3 in amino acids: CASSPQRGAQREQFF. The DNA for the CDR3 is TGTGCCAGCAGCCCTCAGCGGGGGGCGCAGCGGGAGCAGTTCTTC.

This clonotype has more than one count but fewer than ten. The rearrangement links TRBV12-3 or TRBV12-4 to TRBJ1-4, with D possibly matching TRBD1 (5 bases). V was pared by 8 bases and J by 5 bases, with 15 bases between. This CDR3 has 14 amino acids. This chain's CDR3 is CASGLGAGNEKLFF. As DNA, the CDR3 is TGTGCCAGCGGGTTAGGGGCAGGAAATGAAAAACTGTTTTTT.